Presented here are 10 T cell receptor beta chains from one specimen sequenced in a study of beta chain features in type 1 diabetes. The authors reverse transcribed all of the isolated RNA, so sequencing captured expressed TCRB transcripts. Sequencing was performed with immunoSEQ multiplex PCR; in TCRdb, only in-frame clones are kept and a portion is missing. The data contain 250,000 or so clones, less than 35% of them seen just once; the ten biggest clones take up under 5%. The sequencing input was central memory CD4+ T cells from blood. The source is a man aged 25 to 40 in good health.

This clone was seen a single time. The rearrangement links TRBV4-1 to TRBJ1-2; possible D gene TRBD1, 5 bases. With 4 bases removed from V and 8 bases from J, the gap between germline ends came to 11 bases. The CDR3 has 12 amino acids. Germline V lookup: CDR1 MGHRA, CDR2 YSYEKL. In nucleotides, the CDR3 is TGCGCCAGCAGCCGCCCTGGGGGAGGCTACACCTTC. Its protein product is CASSRPGGGYTF.

This clone was observed a few times. This chain joins TRBV6-6 and TRBJ1-1; weak D call: TRBD1 (5 bases). Trimming left V 2 bases short and J 4 bases short, with 14 bases between. The CDR3 extends over 15 amino acids. Germline V lookup: CDR1 MNHNY, CDR2 SVGAGI (reference sequence). The CDR3 spells CASSYPGQGGTEAFF. The CDR3 DNA reads as TGTGCCAGCAGTTACCCCGGGCAGGGTGGCACTGAAGCTTTCTTT.

The rearrangement uses TRBV6-5 and TRBJ1-2; D might be TRBD1 (6 bases). There are 14 residues in the CDR3. Germline V gives CDR1 MNHEY, CDR2 SVGAGI. Trimming cost V 0 bases and J 2 bases, with 7 bases left between them. The CDR3 sequence: CASSYSGQNYGYTF. The CDR3 DNA is TGTGCCAGCAGTTACTCGGGACAAAACTATGGCTACACCTTC.

J is TRBJ2-5 and V is TRBV30; D gene uncertain. Germline CDR1 is GTSNPN and CDR2 is SVGIG (reference sequence). With 7 bases removed from V and 6 bases from J, the gap between germline ends came to 21 bases. This CDR3 region has 14 residues. DNA for the CDR3: TGTGCCTTCAACCTAGTACCGGGCTCGAAGACCCAGTACTTC. This sequence encodes CAFNLVPGSKTQYF.

This clone was seen at least ten times. This chain connects TRBV5-5 to TRBJ2-5, with 13 bases identical to TRBD2. Per germline, CDR1 SGHKS and CDR2 YYEKEE (reference sequence). This CDR3 contains 18 residues. V shed 4 bases, J shed 2 bases, and the junction held 11 bases outside the gene matches. Written as DNA, the CDR3 is TGTGCCAGCAGCCGCGGGACTAGCGGGAACGCCCTTCAAGAGACCCAGTACTTC. It translates to CASSRGTSGNALQETQYF.

The chain links TRBV28 to TRBJ2-5; perhaps TRBD1 as D (6 bases). With 4 bases removed from V and 13 bases from J, the gap between germline ends came to 13 bases. This CDR3 spans 11 amino acids. Per germline, CDR1 MDHEN and CDR2 SYDVKM. CDR3 coding DNA: TGTGCCAGCAGTTCCGACAGGTGGCTGTACTTC. It codes for CASSSDRWLYF.

V usage is TRBV29-1 and J usage is TRBJ2-1, with no clear D. Trimming took 0 bases from V and 8 from J, leaving 8 bases between them. CDR1 SQVTM and CDR2 ANQGSEA come from the germline V gene. This CDR3 has 12 amino acids. CDR3 protein: CSVEEPIHEQFF. CDR3 in DNA: TGCAGCGTTGAAGAACCCATCCATGAGCAGTTCTTC.

The genes are TRBV7-2 and TRBJ2-3, with 8 bases fitting TRBD1. The CDR3 is 14 amino acids. Trimming cost V 4 bases and J 4 bases; bases outside gene matches: 4. Germline values: CDR1 SGHTA, CDR2 FQGNSA. The CDR3 region has the DNA TGTGCCAGCAGCTCTTGGGACAGGTCAGATACGCAGTATTTT. It translates to CASSSWDRSDTQYF.

Comment on this clone: One junction end does not reproduce the germline sequence, and a read error may be involved. The V call is TRBV27, the J call TRBJ2-7; 7 nucleotides line up with TRBD2. CDR1 is MNHEY, CDR2 SMNVEV, per germline (reference sequence). The CDR3 is 18 amino acids. CDR3 amino acids: CASSSTVGRVAGSHEQYF. The CDR3 nucleotides read TGTGCCAGCAGTTCCACCGTGGGGCGGGTAGCGGGCTCCCACGAGCAGTACTTC.

This sequence joins TRBV29-1 and TRBJ1-4; D possibly corresponds to TRBD1 (5 bases). CDR1 and CDR2 from the germline V gene are SQVTM and ANQGSEA. The germline V and J ends were trimmed by 7 bases and 2 bases, with 11 bases remaining between them. This CDR3 contains 13 residues. This CDR3 reads CSAGKGTNEKLFF. CDR3 nucleotide sequence: TGCAGCGCAGGGAAGGGGACTAATGAAAAACTGTTTTTT.